The next 22 T cell receptor beta chains were all read from a single sample in a study of cytomegalovirus exposure and HLA in healthy donors. The PCR ran on 60 Vbeta and 13 Jbeta primers. Data came from immunoSEQ multiplex PCR; TCRdb stores just in-frame clones and leaves some out. The sample includes some 95,000 clones, 60% to 85% of them seen just once. The sample consisted of PBMCs. The source of these receptors is a man aged 50 to 59 in good health and CMV-seropositive.

The chain combines TRBV19 with TRBJ1-1, with D perhaps TRBD1 (6 bases). The CDR3 runs 13 residues. Trimming left V 5 bases short and J 0 bases short, with 7 bases between. From germline, CDR1 is LNHDA and CDR2 SQIVND (reference sequence). The CDR3 DNA follows: TGTGCCAGTAGTCAGGGGATGAACACTGAAGCTTTCTTT. Its translation is CASSQGMNTEAFF.

This chain uses TRBV29-1 with TRBJ2-1; 8 nucleotides align to TRBD1. This CDR3 is 19 amino acids long. The V and J ends lost 0 bases and 7 bases, in that order; junction bases with no gene match: 20. Germline V CDR1 and CDR2: SQVTM, ANQGSEA. CDR3 sequence: CSVEDPLGANRGSGNEQFF. The CDR3 nucleotides read TGCAGCGTTGAAGACCCTTTGGGGGCGAACAGGGGGAGCGGGAATGAGCAGTTCTTC.

V and J are TRBV27 and TRBJ2-7; tentatively, D is TRBD1 (6 bases). Germline V CDR1 and CDR2: MNHEY, SMNVEV (reference sequence). Trimming cost V 5 bases and J 3 bases, with 23 bases left between them. This CDR3 has 17 residues. The CDR3 DNA is TGTGCCAGCAGTCCCCGGTCGGACAGCCTCCCAGTCTACGAGCAGTACTTC. As protein: CASSPRSDSLPVYEQYF.

Sample share makes this clone medium-sized (0.01 to 0.1%). The rearrangement links TRBV19 to TRBJ2-3; 10 positions match TRBD2. Trimming cost V 3 bases and J 2 bases; bases outside gene matches: 8. CDR1 and CDR2 from the germline V gene are LNHDA and SQIVND (reference sequence). CDR3 size: 17 residues. Here the CDR3 reads CASSMGAGTSATDTQYF. CDR3 DNA sequence: TGTGCCAGTAGTATGGGGGCAGGGACTAGCGCCACAGATACGCAGTATTTT.

As to this clone: This sample includes further DNA sequences coding for the same CDR3. CDR3 amino acids: CASSLAGTGGEGYTF. CDR3 bases: TGCGCCAGCAGCTTAGCCGGGACAGGGGGCGAGGGCTACACCTTC. The chain is built from TRBV5-1 and TRBJ1-2; TRBD1 aligns across 12 bases. The CDR3 spans 15 residues. Trimming cost V 2 bases and J 8 bases; bases outside gene matches: 7. Germline V lookup: CDR1 SGHRS, CDR2 YFSETQ.

The genes are TRBV28 and TRBJ2-4, with a tentative D call TRBD1 (5 bases). The V gene lost 1 base and the J gene lost 0 bases, with 13 bases spanning the gap. The CDR3 is made up of 17 amino acids. Germline V lookup: CDR1 MDHEN, CDR2 SYDVKM. The CDR3 here is CASSLLGPALAKNIQYF. The CDR3 DNA follows: TGTGCCAGCAGTTTATTGGGGCCCGCACTAGCCAAAAACATTCAGTACTTC.

The table lists this clone with a few counts. This rearrangement joins TRBV2 to TRBJ1-4; 7 bases fit TRBD1. V lost 4 bases, J lost 5 bases, and 4 bases stayed unmatched. Germline V gives CDR1 SNHLY, CDR2 FYNNEI. The CDR3 totals 14 residues. The CDR3 is CASSVQGRNEKLFF. CDR3 DNA: TGTGCCAGCAGTGTACAGGGGCGAAATGAAAAACTGTTTTTT.

This chain connects TRBV6-5 to TRBJ2-7; the D gene is possibly TRBD1 (6 bases). The V end was cut by 5 bases, the J end by 2 bases, with 10 bases between. The germline V gene encodes CDR1 MNHEY and CDR2 SVGAGI. The CDR3 covers 13 residues. The CDR3 here is CASSQGKTYEQYF. The CDR3 DNA reads as TGTGCCAGCAGTCAGGGGAAGACCTACGAGCAGTACTTC.

Points on this clone: Compared with germline, one end of the junction differs, possibly owing to a read error. This sample also contains other DNA sequences that code for the same CDR3. The chain uses TRBV10-3 and TRBJ2-2, with a weak D call TRBD1 (5 bases). This CDR3 spans 15 amino acids. The germline gives CDR1 ENHRY, CDR2 SYGVKD. The CDR3 sequence is CAISGGASNTGELFF. The DNA of the CDR3 is TGCGCCATCAGTGGTGGGGCGTCGAACACCGGGGAGCTGTTTTTT.

The chain is built from TRBV6-5 and TRBJ2-7; 9 bases match TRBD1. The CDR3 is 15 residues long. The V and J ends lost 5 bases and 5 bases, in that order; junction bases with no gene match: 10. Germline V gene data show CDR1 as MNHEY and CDR2 as SVGAGI. CDR3 in amino acids: CASSTTGTGNNEQYF. The CDR3 region has the DNA TGTGCCAGCAGTACGACGGGGACAGGGAACAACGAGCAGTACTTC.

The genes are TRBV7-3 and TRBJ2-1, with D possibly TRBD2 on 6 matching bases. CDR1 SGHTA and CDR2 FQGTGA come from the germline V gene. Deletions cut 2 bases from V and 0 bases from J, with 11 bases between. This CDR3 spans 16 amino acids. CDR3 sequence (DNA): TGTGCCAGCAGCTTAGGAGGGACTCCCTCCTACAATGAGCAGTTCTTC. Amino acid sequence: CASSLGGTPSYNEQFF.

V and J are TRBV19 and TRBJ1-5; D perhaps matches TRBD1 (6 bases). V lost 3 bases to trimming and J lost 4 bases, with 13 bases between them. Germline V CDR1 and CDR2: LNHDA, SQIVND (reference sequence). The CDR3 totals 15 residues. CDR3 protein: CASSILGGGNQPQHF. In DNA form, the CDR3 reads TGTGCCAGTAGTATTCTGGGAGGGGGTAATCAGCCCCAGCATTTT.

The chain has TRBV2 and TRBJ1-4; 8 nucleotides line up with TRBD1. The CDR3 covers 14 residues. Trimming at V came to 7 bases and at J to 7 bases, leaving 8 bases not matched to a gene. Germline CDR1 and CDR2: SNHLY and FYNNEI. Here the CDR3 reads CASKLSGGVEKLFF. CDR3 bases: TGTGCCAGCAAGCTTTCAGGGGGCGTTGAAAAACTGTTTTTT.

J is TRBJ1-1 and V is TRBV7-9; the D is unclear. The CDR3 length is 12 residues. Deletions cut 5 bases from V and 5 bases from J, with 9 bases between. Germline CDR1 reads SEHNR; CDR2 reads FQNEAQ (reference sequence). The CDR3 DNA reads TGTGCCAGCAGCCCCCCCGGGACTGAAGCTTTCTTT. Its protein product is CASSPPGTEAFF.

Concerning this clone: The junction differs from germline at one of its ends, possibly a read error. V and J are TRBV7-9 and TRBJ1-1; perhaps TRBD1 as D (5 bases). The germline V gene has CDR1 SEHNR and CDR2 FQNEAQ (reference sequence). The CDR3 sequence is 15 residues long. The CDR3 loop reads CSSSFTDIVNTEAFF. CDR3 sequence (DNA): TGTTCCAGCAGCTTTACGGACATAGTAAACACTGAAGCTTTCTTT. The full variable domain, its missing parts supplied by reference TRBV7-9 and TRBJ1-1, is DTGVSQNPRHKITKRGQNVTFRCDPISEHNRLYWYRQTLGQGPEFLTYFQNEAQLEKSRLLSDRFSAERPKGSFSTLEIQRTEQGDSAMYLCSSSFTDIVNTEAFFGQGTRLTVV.

The rearrangement joins TRBV6-5 to TRBJ1-2; no definite D call. The V gene lost 4 bases and the J gene lost 4 bases, with 13 bases spanning the gap. Germline V gene data show CDR1 as MNHEY and CDR2 as SVGAGI. There are 14 residues in the CDR3. The CDR3 bases are TGTGCCAGCAGTTTCGACGGCCGGGGCTATGGCTACACCTTC. As protein: CASSFDGRGYGYTF.

The rearrangement links TRBV29-1 to TRBJ2-5, with D perhaps TRBD2 (5 bases). The J call may be in error: the DNA end matches TRBJ2-7 better. In germline, CDR1 is SQVTM, CDR2 ANQGSEA. The CDR3 has 13 amino acids. This CDR3 reads CSVAERRMYEQYF. For the CDR3, the DNA is TGCAGCGTTGCAGAGCGGCGGATGTACGAGCAGTACTTC.

The gene calls are TRBV7-9 and TRBJ2-7; D ambiguous. Germline values: CDR1 SEHNR, CDR2 FQNEAQ (reference sequence). Trimming removed 1 base at V and 3 bases at J, with 10 bases between. The CDR3 spans 14 residues. The CDR3 is CASSLEVSGYEQYF. The CDR3, as DNA: TGTGCCAGCAGCTTAGAAGTCTCGGGCTACGAGCAGTACTTC.

The gene calls are TRBV5-1 and TRBJ2-5; D might be TRBD1 (5 bases). The CDR3 extends over 11 amino acids. V lost 6 bases, J lost 3 bases, and 6 bases lay in between. Germline CDR1 and CDR2: SGHRS and YFSETQ. For the CDR3, the DNA is TGCGCCAGCAAACAGGAAGAGACCCAGTACTTC. It is translated as CASKQEETQYF.

The chain has TRBV4-2 and TRBJ2-1; 8 bases align to TRBD1. The CDR3 extends over 17 amino acids. The V gene end was trimmed by 2 bases and the J gene end by 6 bases; junction bases not matched to a gene: 12. CDR1 is LGHNA, CDR2 YNFKEQ, per germline. For the CDR3, the DNA is TGTGCCAGCAGCCAACTAATCTCCGGGACAGGCCCCAATGAGCAGTTCTTC. Its translation is CASSQLISGTGPNEQFF.

The rearrangement uses TRBV18 and TRBJ1-1; tentative D call: TRBD1 (6 bases). This CDR3 is 15 amino acids long. The V gene's germline CDR1 is KGHSH and CDR2 LQKENI. V lost 1 base and J 4 bases, leaving 13 bases between the germline ends. The CDR3 loop reads CASSPQAGGGTEAFF. Here the CDR3 DNA reads TGTGCCAGCTCACCACAGGCTGGGGGCGGCACTGAAGCTTTCTTT.

As concerns this clone: Its ends do not fully match the called genes, so a read error is possible. This chain uses TRBV6-4 with TRBJ1-6, with D unclear. The germline CDR1 and CDR2 sequences are MRHNA and SNTAGT. There are 16 residues in the CDR3. The CDR3 is CASSYSKSSYNSPLHF. The CDR3 DNA is TGTGCCAGCAGTTACTCGAAGAGCTCCTATAATTCACCCCTCCACTTT.